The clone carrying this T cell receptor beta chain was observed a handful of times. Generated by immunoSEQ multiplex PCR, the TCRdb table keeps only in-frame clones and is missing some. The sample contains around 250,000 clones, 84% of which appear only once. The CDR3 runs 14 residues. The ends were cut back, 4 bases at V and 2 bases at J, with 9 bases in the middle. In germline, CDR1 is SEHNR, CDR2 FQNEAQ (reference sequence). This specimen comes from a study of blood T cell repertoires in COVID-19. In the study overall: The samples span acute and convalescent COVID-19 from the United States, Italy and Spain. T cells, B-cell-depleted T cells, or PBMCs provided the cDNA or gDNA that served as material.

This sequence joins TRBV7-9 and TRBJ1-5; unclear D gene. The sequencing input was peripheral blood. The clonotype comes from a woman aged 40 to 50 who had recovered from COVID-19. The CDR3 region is CASSSPAGNQPQHF. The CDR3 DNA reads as TGTGCCAGCAGCTCTCCGGCGGGCAATCAGCCCCAGCATTTT.